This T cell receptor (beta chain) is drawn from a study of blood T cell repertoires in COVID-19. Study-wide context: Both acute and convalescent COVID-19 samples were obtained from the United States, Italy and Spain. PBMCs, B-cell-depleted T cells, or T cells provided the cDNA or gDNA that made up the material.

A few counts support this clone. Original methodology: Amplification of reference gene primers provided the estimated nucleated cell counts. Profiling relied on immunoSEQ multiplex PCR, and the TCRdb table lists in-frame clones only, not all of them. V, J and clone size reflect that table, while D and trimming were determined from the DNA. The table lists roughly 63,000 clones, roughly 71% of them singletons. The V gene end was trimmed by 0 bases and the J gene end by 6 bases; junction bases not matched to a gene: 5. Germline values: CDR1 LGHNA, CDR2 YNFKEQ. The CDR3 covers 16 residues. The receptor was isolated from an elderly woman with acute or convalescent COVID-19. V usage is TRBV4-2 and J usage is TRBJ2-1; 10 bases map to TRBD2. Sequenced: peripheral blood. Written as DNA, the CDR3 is TGTGCCAGCAGCCAAGACCCGGCTAGCGGGAGCAATGAGCAGTTCTTC. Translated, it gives CASSQDPASGSNEQFF.